These T cell receptor beta chains were read from a single sample in a study of beta chain features in type 1 diabetes. Assay used: immunoSEQ multiplex PCR; TCRdb lists only in-frame clones, some missing. The data contain 310,000 or so clones, roughly 8.8% of them singletons. What was sequenced was central memory CD4+ T cells from blood. The receptors come from a young man with type 1 diabetes. Both conserved end residues are part of each CDR3. The D gene is left open where the match is weak. The size entry is marked missing in some rows and otherwise reads once, few, many or a size class.

v_call: TRBV7-2
d_call: TRBD1
j_call: TRBJ1-4
clone_size: few
cdr3_nt: TGTGCCAGCAGCTTTCAACAGGGGATCAATGAAAAACTGTTTTTT
cdr3_aa: CASSFQQGINEKLFF

v_call: TRBV14
d_call: .
j_call: TRBJ1-1
clone_size: many
cdr3_nt: TGTGCCAGCAGCCAAGAGTTAAACACTGAAGCTTTCTTT
cdr3_aa: CASSQELNTEAFF

v_call: TRBV14
d_call: TRBD1
j_call: TRBJ2-3
clone_size: .
cdr3_nt: TGTGCCAGCAGCCTCTTGACAGGGGTGGACACAGATACGCAGTATTTT
cdr3_aa: CASSLLTGVDTDTQYF

v_call: TRBV19
d_call: .
j_call: TRBJ2-3
clone_size: few
cdr3_nt: TGTGCCAGTAGTCCTCGACGCACAGATACGCAGTATTTT
cdr3_aa: CASSPRRTDTQYF

v_call: TRBV28
d_call: .
j_call: TRBJ1-4
clone_size: .
cdr3_nt: TGTGCCAGCAGCCGTCTAGGGGGATTAAGGGAAAAACTGTTTTTT
cdr3_aa: CASSRLGGLREKLFF

v_call: TRBV4-3
d_call: TRBD1
j_call: TRBJ2-7
clone_size: .
cdr3_nt: TGCGCCAGCAGCCAAGAGGGGACAGGTAACTACGAGCAGTACTTC
cdr3_aa: CASSQEGTGNYEQYF

v_call: TRBV4-3
d_call: .
j_call: TRBJ2-7
clone_size: .
cdr3_nt: TGCGCCAGCAGCCAAGATTGGGGGCAGGACTACGAGCAGTACTTC
cdr3_aa: CASSQDWGQDYEQYF

v_call: TRBV4-3
d_call: .
j_call: TRBJ2-3
clone_size: few
cdr3_nt: TGCGCCAGCAGCCAAGATGGGGCAGGGGAGGGAGATACGCAGTATTTT
cdr3_aa: CASSQDGAGEGDTQYF

v_call: TRBV7-7
d_call: .
j_call: TRBJ2-5
clone_size: .
cdr3_nt: TGTGCTAGCAGCCCGGGACCCTGGGGGAGAGAGACCCAGTACTTC
cdr3_aa: CASSPGPWGRETQYF

v_call: TRBV5-1
d_call: .
j_call: TRBJ1-1
clone_size: .
cdr3_nt: TGCGCCAGCAGCTTGAGTACTGGCTCCACTGAAGCTTTCTTT
cdr3_aa: CASSLSTGSTEAFF

v_call: TRBV7-2
d_call: .
j_call: TRBJ2-5
clone_size: few
cdr3_nt: TGTGCCAGCAGCTTTCAGGAAGGGCCAGAGACCCAGTACTTC
cdr3_aa: CASSFQEGPETQYF

v_call: TRBV4-3
d_call: .
j_call: TRBJ1-2
clone_size: .
cdr3_nt: TGCGCCAGCAGCCAACAAGTAGGACGGGGAAACTATGGCTACACCTTC
cdr3_aa: CASSQQVGRGNYGYTF

v_call: TRBV5-4
d_call: TRBD2
j_call: TRBJ2-1
clone_size: .
cdr3_nt: TGTGCCAGCAGCTTGAGTGCGGGGGGCTTAAGCAATGAGCAGTTCTTC
cdr3_aa: CASSLSAGGLSNEQFF

v_call: TRBV19
d_call: .
j_call: TRBJ2-4
clone_size: .
cdr3_nt: TGTGCCAGTAGTATGAGTCTAGCGAACATTCAGTACTTC
cdr3_aa: CASSMSLANIQYF

v_call: TRBV7-9
d_call: .
j_call: TRBJ2-5
clone_size: .
cdr3_nt: TGTGCCAGCAGCGAAGGGGTGGGCCAAGAGACCCAGTACTTC
cdr3_aa: CASSEGVGQETQYF

v_call: TRBV7-2
d_call: .
j_call: TRBJ2-3
clone_size: many
cdr3_nt: TGTGCCAGCAGCTTAGATGGGCCCACAGATACGCAGTATTTT
cdr3_aa: CASSLDGPTDTQYF

v_call: TRBV6-8
d_call: TRBD1
j_call: TRBJ1-4
clone_size: few
cdr3_nt: TGTGCCAGCAGTTTTATCCGGGACAGGGACTCAACTAATGAAAAACTGTTTTTT
cdr3_aa: CASSFIRDRDSTNEKLFF

v_call: TRBV2
d_call: .
j_call: TRBJ2-6
clone_size: .
cdr3_nt: TGTGCCAGCAGCGACTCTGGGGCCAACGTCCTGACTTTC
cdr3_aa: CASSDSGANVLTF

v_call: TRBV2
d_call: TRBD1
j_call: TRBJ1-5
clone_size: few
cdr3_nt: TGTGCCAGCAGTGGACAGGGGGGACAGCCCCAGCATTTT
cdr3_aa: CASSGQGGQPQHF

v_call: TRBV6-6
d_call: TRBD2
j_call: TRBJ2-1
clone_size: .
cdr3_nt: TGTGCCAGCAGTTACGGCGGTAGCGGGGGGGCGCAGTTCTTC
cdr3_aa: CASSYGGSGGAQFF

v_call: TRBV19
d_call: .
j_call: TRBJ1-1
clone_size: few
cdr3_nt: TGTGCCAGTAGTATTTCCACGAACACTGAAGCTTTCTTT
cdr3_aa: CASSISTNTEAFF

v_call: TRBV10-3
d_call: .
j_call: TRBJ2-3
clone_size: .
cdr3_nt: TGTGCCATCAGTGAGCCCCCTCCAGCGATGAGCACAGATACGCAGTATTTT
cdr3_aa: CAISEPPPAMSTDTQYF

v_call: TRBV7-2
d_call: .
j_call: TRBJ2-3
clone_size: few
cdr3_nt: TGTGCCAGCAGCTTTAGCGGAATCACAGATACGCAGTATTTT
cdr3_aa: CASSFSGITDTQYF

v_call: TRBV7-2
d_call: .
j_call: TRBJ2-3
clone_size: .
cdr3_nt: TGTGCCAGCAGCCCCGGTCGGGGGCTGACAGATACGCAGTATTTT
cdr3_aa: CASSPGRGLTDTQYF

v_call: TRBV5-1
d_call: TRBD2
j_call: TRBJ2-7
clone_size: .
cdr3_nt: TGCGCCAGCAGCTTGGGACTAGCGGGCTCCTACGAGCAGTACTTC
cdr3_aa: CASSLGLAGSYEQYF

v_call: TRBV28
d_call: .
j_call: TRBJ1-5
clone_size: .
cdr3_nt: TGTGCCAGCAGGCCCTCAGGGAATAGTCAGCCCCAGCATTTT
cdr3_aa: CASRPSGNSQPQHF

v_call: TRBV28
d_call: TRBD1
j_call: TRBJ1-3
clone_size: .
cdr3_nt: TGTGCCAGCGGAGGGACAGGGGGCCCCGGAAACACCATATATTTT
cdr3_aa: CASGGTGGPGNTIYF

v_call: TRBV9
d_call: .
j_call: TRBJ1-6
clone_size: .
cdr3_nt: TGTGCCAGCAATGGACGGGGTGGTCCTGGTTCACCCCTCCACTTT
cdr3_aa: CASNGRGGPGSPLHF

v_call: TRBV5-6
d_call: TRBD1
j_call: TRBJ1-6
clone_size: many
cdr3_nt: TGTGCCAGCAGGGCGGGACAGGGTCAATCACCCCTCCACTTT
cdr3_aa: CASRAGQGQSPLHF

v_call: TRBV4-1
d_call: .
j_call: TRBJ1-4
clone_size: few
cdr3_nt: TGCGCCAGCAGCCTCGACAGAACTAATGAAAAACTGTTTTTT
cdr3_aa: CASSLDRTNEKLFF

v_call: TRBV5-6
d_call: TRBD1
j_call: TRBJ1-2
clone_size: few
cdr3_nt: TGTGCCAGCAGCGCCGCAATTGACCCGGGACAGGAGATCTATGGCTACACCTTC
cdr3_aa: CASSAAIDPGQEIYGYTF

v_call: TRBV25-1
d_call: .
j_call: TRBJ2-5
clone_size: few
cdr3_nt: TGTGCCACCACGACCCCCGGGACACAAGAGACCCAGTACTTC
cdr3_aa: CATTTPGTQETQYF

v_call: TRBV15
d_call: TRBD1
j_call: TRBJ2-3
clone_size: .
cdr3_nt: TGTGCCACCAGCCCCCCCGACAGGGTTCCTTTGGGCACAGATACGCAGTATTTT
cdr3_aa: CATSPPDRVPLGTDTQYF

v_call: TRBV20-1
d_call: .
j_call: TRBJ2-1
clone_size: .
cdr3_nt: TGCAGTGCTAACAGGGTGCATGAGCAGTTCTTC
cdr3_aa: CSANRVHEQFF

v_call: TRBV18
d_call: .
j_call: TRBJ2-5
clone_size: .
cdr3_nt: TGTGCCAGCTCACCAGGGGTTGAAGAGACCCAGTACTTC
cdr3_aa: CASSPGVEETQYF

v_call: TRBV11-2
d_call: .
j_call: TRBJ1-5
clone_size: few
cdr3_nt: TGTGCCAGCAGCCCCTATAGCAATCAGCCCCAGCATTTT
cdr3_aa: CASSPYSNQPQHF

v_call: TRBV7-2
d_call: .
j_call: TRBJ2-1
clone_size: .
cdr3_nt: TGTGCCAGCAGCTTAGAAGGCAATGAGCAGTTCTTC
cdr3_aa: CASSLEGNEQFF

v_call: TRBV7-2
d_call: .
j_call: TRBJ2-3
clone_size: few
cdr3_nt: TGTGCCAGCAGCGCTCAGGGGTCCGATACGCAGTATTTT
cdr3_aa: CASSAQGSDTQYF

v_call: TRBV4-3
d_call: .
j_call: TRBJ2-3
clone_size: many
cdr3_nt: TGCGCCAGCAGCCAGCAGAGCACAGATACGCAGTATTTT
cdr3_aa: CASSQQSTDTQYF

v_call: TRBV7-8
d_call: .
j_call: TRBJ2-7
clone_size: many
cdr3_nt: TGTGCCAGCAGCTTACGGATAGCGGACGCCTACGAGCAGTACTTC
cdr3_aa: CASSLRIADAYEQYF

v_call: TRBV18
d_call: .
j_call: TRBJ2-1
clone_size: few
cdr3_nt: TGTGCCAGCTCACCACCCTCCGGGACCCTAATCGGGAGTGAGCAGTTCTTC
cdr3_aa: CASSPPSGTLIGSEQFF

v_call: TRBV6-6
d_call: TRBD2
j_call: TRBJ2-1
clone_size: .
cdr3_nt: TGTGCCAGCAGTCGGACTAGCGGGGGCCTCGAAGATGAGCAGTTCTTC
cdr3_aa: CASSRTSGGLEDEQFF

v_call: TRBV29-1
d_call: TRBD1
j_call: TRBJ1-2
clone_size: .
cdr3_nt: TGCAGCGCTGGACAGGGCTATGGCTACACCTTC
cdr3_aa: CSAGQGYGYTF

v_call: TRBV18
d_call: .
j_call: TRBJ1-5
clone_size: .
cdr3_nt: TGTGCCAGCTCAGACGTGCTAAGTGGGAATCAGCCCCAGCATTTT
cdr3_aa: CASSDVLSGNQPQHF

v_call: TRBV29-1
d_call: TRBD1
j_call: TRBJ1-1
clone_size: few
cdr3_nt: TGCAGCGTAAAGAACAGGGGAGAGAACACTGAAGCTTTCTTT
cdr3_aa: CSVKNRGENTEAFF

v_call: TRBV9
d_call: .
j_call: TRBJ1-6
clone_size: .
cdr3_nt: TGTGCCAGCAGCGTAGGGAGCTTTCGCAGGGATTCACCCCTCCACTTT
cdr3_aa: CASSVGSFRRDSPLHF

v_call: TRBV5-1
d_call: TRBD1
j_call: TRBJ1-1
clone_size: few
cdr3_nt: TGCGCCAGCAGCTCGGGACAGGTCACTGAAGCTTTCTTT
cdr3_aa: CASSSGQVTEAFF

v_call: TRBV5-1
d_call: TRBD1
j_call: TRBJ2-7
clone_size: .
cdr3_nt: TGCGCCAGCAGCTTGGAACAGGGGGCTTTAACCTACGAGCAGTACTTC
cdr3_aa: CASSLEQGALTYEQYF

v_call: TRBV27
d_call: TRBD1
j_call: TRBJ1-2
clone_size: few
cdr3_nt: TGTGCCAGCAGTCAACAGGGGGCGAACGGCTACACCTTC
cdr3_aa: CASSQQGANGYTF

v_call: TRBV10-3
d_call: .
j_call: TRBJ2-7
clone_size: few
cdr3_nt: TGTGCCATCAGGGCGGGGGCCGACTACGAGCAGTACTTC
cdr3_aa: CAIRAGADYEQYF

v_call: TRBV27
d_call: TRBD1
j_call: TRBJ1-1
clone_size: few
cdr3_nt: TGTGCCAGCAGTCTAACAGGGGCGAACACTGAAGCTTTCTTT
cdr3_aa: CASSLTGANTEAFF

v_call: TRBV28
d_call: TRBD2
j_call: TRBJ2-5
clone_size: .
cdr3_nt: TGTGCCAGCAGACCACTAGCGGAACGGACCCAGTACTTC
cdr3_aa: CASRPLAERTQYF

v_call: TRBV9
d_call: TRBD1
j_call: TRBJ1-4
clone_size: .
cdr3_nt: TGTGCCAGCAGCGTAGGCGGGACAGGGATTGAAAAACTGTTTTTT
cdr3_aa: CASSVGGTGIEKLFF

v_call: TRBV5-6
d_call: .
j_call: TRBJ2-5
clone_size: few
cdr3_nt: TGTGCCAGCAGCTTGGAGGGGGAGACCCAGTACTTC
cdr3_aa: CASSLEGETQYF

v_call: TRBV7-6
d_call: .
j_call: TRBJ1-6
clone_size: few
cdr3_nt: TGTGCCAGCAGCTTAGCGGGACGGAAGAATTCACCCCTCCACTTT
cdr3_aa: CASSLAGRKNSPLHF

v_call: TRBV19
d_call: .
j_call: TRBJ2-2
clone_size: .
cdr3_nt: TGTGCCAGTAGTTGGTCAGGTAACACCGGGGAGCTGTTTTTT
cdr3_aa: CASSWSGNTGELFF

v_call: TRBV6-6
d_call: TRBD1
j_call: TRBJ2-5
clone_size: .
cdr3_nt: TGTGCCAGCAGTTCGGACAGGGGGAGGGAGACCCAGTACTTC
cdr3_aa: CASSSDRGRETQYF

v_call: TRBV23-1
d_call: .
j_call: TRBJ2-7
clone_size: few
cdr3_nt: TGCGCCAGCAGTCAATCGTACAGACCTTATCCCTACGAGCAGTACTTC
cdr3_aa: CASSQSYRPYPYEQYF

v_call: TRBV18
d_call: .
j_call: TRBJ2-5
clone_size: few
cdr3_nt: TGTGCCAGCTCACCTGAGTACCAAGAGACCCAGTACTTC
cdr3_aa: CASSPEYQETQYF